One sample yielded the 13 T cell receptor beta chains listed below, sequenced in a study of shared clonotypes between healthy human individuals. Naive CD8 isolation took CD45RO-negative cells positively selected for CCR7 and excluded terminally differentiated effector memory CD45RA+ cells. The data were produced by immunoSEQ multiplex PCR, yet TCRdb's version contains in-frame clones alone and is incomplete. This sample has around 600,000 clones, with 85% to 95% found just once. Sequenced material: naive CD8+ T cells sorted from blood. These receptors originate from a woman aged 30 to 39 in good health.

The chain uses TRBV7-9 and TRBJ2-3; D might be TRBD2 (6 bases). The CDR3 length is 16 residues. V was pared by 4 bases and J by 2 bases, with 16 bases between. Germline CDR1 is SEHNR and CDR2 is FQNEAQ (reference sequence). CDR3 nucleotide sequence: TGTGCCAGCAGCTCTTCGGTTTGGGAGGACACAGATACGCAGTATTTT. It yields the protein CASSSSVWEDTDTQYF.

In DNA, the CDR3 is TGTGCCAGCCGAACAGGGGGCGATGGCTACACCTTC. It specifies CASRTGGDGYTF. The chain is built from TRBV27 and TRBJ1-2; 9 positions match TRBD1. In germline, CDR1 is MNHEY, CDR2 SMNVEV (reference sequence). The V gene end was trimmed by 8 bases and the J gene end by 6 bases; junction bases not matched to a gene: 4. The CDR3 has 12 residues.

The V gene is TRBV28, the J gene TRBJ1-2; TRBD1 agrees at 8 bases. V dropped 3 bases and J dropped 8; count of bases not matched to a gene: 8. The CDR3 sequence is 14 residues long. Germline-derived CDR1 and CDR2 are MDHEN and SYDVKM. Here the CDR3 DNA reads TGTGCCAGCAGTTTTTCCAGGGGGCGTACGGGCTACACCTTC. It encodes CASSFSRGRTGYTF.

The CDR3: CASSRLAAIKGEETQYF. DNA for the CDR3: TGTGCCAGCAGTCGACTAGCAGCCATCAAAGGGGAAGAGACCCAGTACTTC. J is TRBJ2-5 and V is TRBV27, with 7 positions matching TRBD2. Germline trimming cut 5 bases from V and 3 bases from J; bases unmatched to any gene: 15. The CDR3 sequence is 17 residues long. Germline loops: CDR1 MNHEY, CDR2 SMNVEV (reference sequence).

V usage is TRBV30 and J usage is TRBJ2-1, with 8 bases aligning to TRBD2. Per the germline V gene, CDR1 is GTSNPN and CDR2 is SVGIG (reference sequence). The CDR3 runs to 16 residues. The V gene end was trimmed by 0 bases and the J gene end by 4 bases; junction bases not matched to a gene: 8. The CDR3 nucleotides read TGTGCCTGGAGTGTAGGCCGGGAGGGCCGGTACAATGAGCAGTTCTTC. It is translated as CAWSVGREGRYNEQFF.

This sequence joins TRBV5-1 and TRBJ2-7; 9 bases align to TRBD2. Per the germline V gene, CDR1 is SGHRS and CDR2 is YFSETQ. The CDR3 loop spans 16 amino acids. J gave up 0 bases and V 0 bases, and 4 bases lay outside the gene matches. Here the CDR3 DNA reads TGCGCCAGCAGCTTGGATTTACTAGCGGGCTCCTACGAGCAGTACTTC. Translated: CASSLDLLAGSYEQYF.

The chain carries TRBV5-6 and TRBJ2-1; tentatively, D is TRBD2 (5 bases). V was shortened by 7 bases and J by 1 base, with 9 bases between the two germline ends. Germline loops: CDR1 SGHDT, CDR2 YYEEEE. This CDR3 has 13 residues. This CDR3 is CASAGGSYNEQFF. CDR3 DNA: TGTGCCAGCGCCGGCGGGTCCTACAATGAGCAGTTCTTC.

The chain couples TRBV28 to TRBJ2-1; no clear D. Trimming cost V 6 bases and J 0 bases, with 12 bases left between them. CDR1 MDHEN and CDR2 SYDVKM come from the germline V gene. This CDR3 comprises 15 residues. The CDR3 DNA sequence: TGTGCCAGCAGCCTACGCGTCAGCTCCTACAATGAGCAGTTCTTC. Translation: CASSLRVSSYNEQFF.

The J gene is TRBJ2-2, the V gene TRBV5-1; no reliable D call. Between the trimmed V and J ends, which lost 0 bases and 5 bases, there was a span of 17 bases. This CDR3 region has 17 residues. From germline, CDR1 is SGHRS and CDR2 YFSETQ. The chain's CDR3 is CASSLGPQNSKTGELFF. The CDR3 nucleotides read TGCGCCAGCAGCTTGGGACCCCAAAACTCTAAGACCGGGGAGCTGTTTTTT. Using reference TRBV5-1 and TRBJ2-2 for the parts outside the CDR3, the full variable domain is KAGVTQTPRYLIKTRGQQVTLSCSPISGHRSVSWYQQTPGQGLQFLFEYFSETQRNKGNFPGRFSGRQFSNSRSEMNVSTLELGDSALYLCASSLGPQNSKTGELFFGEGSRLTVL.

The chain joins TRBV4-1 to TRBJ2-1, with TRBD2 matching 10 bases. CDR1 and CDR2 (germline): MGHRA, YSYEKL. The CDR3 sequence is 16 residues long. The V segment lost 1 base and the J segment 3 bases; nucleotides outside the gene matches: 3. CDR3 nucleotide sequence: TGCGCCAGCAGCCAAGGGACTAGCGGTAACTACAATGAGCAGTTCTTC. It translates to CASSQGTSGNYNEQFF.

There are a few counts of this clone. Other DNA sequences in the sample encode the same CDR3. This chain's CDR3 is CASSLGNQPQHF. CDR3 nucleotides: TGTGCCAGCAGCTTAGGCAATCAGCCCCAGCATTTT. J is TRBJ1-5 and V is TRBV11-2; D is uncertain. CDR1 SGHAT and CDR2 FQNNGV come from the germline V gene. The V and J ends lost 1 base and 2 bases respectively, with 0 bases between them. The CDR3 consists of 12 residues.

The gene calls are TRBV9 and TRBJ2-5; TRBD1 agrees at 8 bases. The CDR3 runs 15 residues. Germline CDR1 is SGDLS and CDR2 is YYNGEE. V was clipped by 4 bases and J by 4 bases; unmatched bases: 9. The CDR3 DNA sequence: TGTGCCAGCAGCTTTGCCGGGACAGGTGGAGAGACCCAGTACTTC. This codes for CASSFAGTGGETQYF. The variable domain in full, completed from reference TRBV9 and TRBJ2-5, reads DSGVTQTPKHLITATGQRVTLRCSPRSGDLSVYWYQQSLDQGLQFLIQYYNGEERAKGNILERFSAQQFPDLHSELNLSSLELGDSALYFCASSFAGTGGETQYFGPGTRLLVL.

The CDR3 here is CASSLIPNNEQFF. The CDR3 DNA reads as TGTGCCAGCAGTCTTATCCCAAACAATGAGCAGTTCTTC. This chain links TRBV6-5 with TRBJ2-1; D gene uncertain. Germline V gene data show CDR1 as MNHEY and CDR2 as SVGAGI. With 5 bases removed from V and 5 bases from J, the gap between germline ends came to 10 bases. The CDR3 runs 13 residues.